This T cell receptor beta chain was recovered during a study of cytomegalovirus exposure and HLA in healthy donors. General study points: The sole available immune exposure information was CMV serostatus. One variant, a missense change in DCLRE1C, was linked in a later analysis to TCR beta V- and J-gene trimming. Presence/absence analyses treated sequencing depth as roughly uniform across donors.

In this sample, this clone turned up a few times. Its antigen remains unknown. Germline lookup yields CDR1 SGHTA and CDR2 FQGNSA. Trimming removed 0 bases from V and 5 bases from J, with 10 bases in between. The CDR3 covers 15 residues. PCR used 60 Vbeta primers and 13 Jbeta primers. Some clones are missing from TCRdb's copy, which holds only in-frame ones; the method was immunoSEQ multiplex PCR. Of roughly 100,000 clones listed, 71% are singletons. This sequence was found in a female donor in good health and CMV-seronegative. Material: PBMCs. The chain employs TRBV7-2 and TRBJ2-2, with a tentative D call TRBD2 (6 bases). The CDR3 sequence is CASSLALARTGELFF. CDR3 sequence (DNA): TGTGCCAGCAGCTTAGCTCTAGCGAGGACCGGGGAGCTGTTTTTT. Drawing the rest from reference TRBV7-2 and TRBJ2-2, the complete variable domain is GAGVSQSPSNKVTEKGKDVELRCDPISGHTALYWYRQSLGQGLEFLIYFQGNSAPDKSGLPSDRFSAERTGGSVSTLTIQRTQQEDSAVYLCASSLALARTGELFFGEGSRLTVL.